Below, 10 T cell receptor beta chains from the same sample are listed, as sequenced in a study of blood T cell repertoires in COVID-19. The method was immunoSEQ multiplex PCR; TCRdb's version includes in-frame clones alone and lacks a portion of them. The table includes hundreds of thousands of clones, about 86% detected once. Sequencing used peripheral blood. The source of these receptors is an elderly man with acute or convalescent COVID-19.

A note on this clone: The same CDR3 arises from other DNA sequences in this sample as well. The rearrangement links TRBV7-3 to TRBJ2-1, with TRBD1 matching 8 bases. V lost 6 bases and J lost 1; bases outside the gene matches: 5. Germline V CDR1 and CDR2: SGHTA, FQGTGA. The length of the CDR3 is 15 residues. The CDR3 nucleotides read TGTGCCAGCAGTTCTACAGGGGGATCCTACAATGAGCAGTTCTTC. It encodes CASSSTGGSYNEQFF.

This clone was counted only a few times. This rearrangement joins TRBV7-2 to TRBJ2-2; D call uncertain. V was pared by 5 bases and J by 7 bases, with 11 bases between. Germline CDR1 and CDR2: SGHTA and FQGNSA. The length of the CDR3 is 13 residues. CDR3 DNA sequence: TGTGCCAGCAGCCAGAACACGGGCGGGGAGCTGTTTTTT. It encodes CASSQNTGGELFF.

The chain couples TRBV14 to TRBJ2-1; TRBD2 agrees at 14 bases. V lost 5 bases to trimming and J lost 10 bases; unmatched junction nucleotides: 7. CDR3 length equals 15 residues. Germline-derived CDR1 and CDR2 are SGHDN and FVKESK. CDR3 protein: CASSGGLAGGGEQFF. CDR3 DNA sequence: TGTGCCAGCAGCGGAGGACTAGCGGGAGGCGGAGAGCAGTTCTTC.

The chain combines TRBV24-1 with TRBJ2-1, with 12 bases fitting TRBD1. Germline V gene lookup returns CDR1 KGHDR and CDR2 SFDVKD. The junction had 5 bases not matched to a gene; V was cut back by 4 bases and J by 8 bases. The CDR3 length is 15 residues. In DNA, the CDR3 is TGTGCCACCAGTGAACCGGGACAGGGGGCAGATGAGCAGTTCTTC. Translated: CATSEPGQGADEQFF.

The chain has TRBV7-9 and TRBJ1-4; 8 bases align to TRBD1. With V trimmed by 3 bases and J by 8 bases, 2 bases remained unmatched. Germline V gene data show CDR1 as SEHNR and CDR2 as FQNEAQ (reference sequence). The CDR3 has 13 residues. CDR3 DNA sequence: TGTGCCAGCAGCTTCGGGGACAGGGAAAAACTGTTTTTT. Amino acid sequence: CASSFGDREKLFF.

The chain recombines TRBV18 with TRBJ1-4, with a tentative D call TRBD1 (5 bases). The CDR3 sequence is 14 residues long. Germline CDR1 is KGHSH and CDR2 is LQKENI. Between the trimmed V and J ends, which lost 2 bases and 4 bases, there was a span of 8 bases. CDR3 coding DNA: TGTGCCAGCTCACCAACAGGTTTTAATGAAAAACTGTTTTTT. This codes for CASSPTGFNEKLFF.

The rearrangement links TRBV2 to TRBJ1-2, with a tentative D call TRBD1 (6 bases). Germline-derived CDR1 and CDR2 are SNHLY and FYNNEI. The CDR3 runs to 14 residues. V dropped 5 bases and J dropped 7 bases, with 17 bases sitting between them. This CDR3 is CASSRYRELGGYTF. For the CDR3, the DNA is TGTGCCAGCAGTAGATACAGGGAACTCGGTGGCTACACCTTC.

The CDR3 loop reads CSVGLRGQTDTQYF. CDR3 sequence (DNA): TGCAGCGTGGGACTTAGGGGGCAGACAGATACGCAGTATTTT. The chain recombines TRBV29-1 with TRBJ2-3, with D possibly matching TRBD1 (7 bases). The CDR3 is 14 residues long. Trimming removed 6 bases from V and 3 bases from J, with 16 bases in between. In germline, CDR1 is SQVTM, CDR2 ANQGSEA.

The V gene is TRBV7-2, the J gene TRBJ1-1; 8 nucleotides agree with TRBD1. Germline-derived CDR1 and CDR2 are SGHTA and FQGNSA. The CDR3 runs to 14 residues. V trimming: 3 bases; J trimming: 4 bases; junction bases outside the gene matches: 4. The CDR3 here is CASSLDRVATEAFF. The CDR3 DNA follows: TGTGCCAGCAGCTTGGACAGGGTTGCCACTGAAGCTTTCTTT.

This clone was picked up a small number of times. The V call is TRBV19, the J call TRBJ2-6; D may be TRBD1 (6 bases). This CDR3 is built from 16 residues. V gave up 10 bases and J gave up 0 bases, with 16 bases separating them. CDR1 and CDR2 from the germline V gene are LNHDA and SQIVND (reference sequence). The CDR3 sequence is CATSPPGHSGANVLTF. CDR3 nucleotides: TGTGCCACCTCCCCCCCGGGACACTCTGGGGCCAACGTCCTGACTTTC.